This T cell receptor beta chain was found in a study of ipilimumab plus nivolumab after autologous stem cell transplantation. Only in-frame clones appear in the TCRdb table, and some are missing; sequencing was by immunoSEQ multiplex PCR. The sample has over 80,000 clones, under 85% seen once. The CDR3 contains 14 residues. Per germline, CDR1 SGHTA and CDR2 FQGNSA. Trimming took off 3 bases at V and 10 bases at J, with 13 bases between the two ends. The sample was PBMCs, taken in a trial of ipilimumab plus nivolumab as post-transplant consolidation. V gene TRBV7-2 combines with J gene TRBJ1-6; the D gene is possibly TRBD1 (5 bases). The sequence was collected from a male donor with diffuse large B-cell lymphoma. The DNA of the CDR3 is TGTGCCAGCAGCTTGGGGCGGACTAGATCACCCCTCCACTTT. Translating it yields CASSLGRTRSPLHF.